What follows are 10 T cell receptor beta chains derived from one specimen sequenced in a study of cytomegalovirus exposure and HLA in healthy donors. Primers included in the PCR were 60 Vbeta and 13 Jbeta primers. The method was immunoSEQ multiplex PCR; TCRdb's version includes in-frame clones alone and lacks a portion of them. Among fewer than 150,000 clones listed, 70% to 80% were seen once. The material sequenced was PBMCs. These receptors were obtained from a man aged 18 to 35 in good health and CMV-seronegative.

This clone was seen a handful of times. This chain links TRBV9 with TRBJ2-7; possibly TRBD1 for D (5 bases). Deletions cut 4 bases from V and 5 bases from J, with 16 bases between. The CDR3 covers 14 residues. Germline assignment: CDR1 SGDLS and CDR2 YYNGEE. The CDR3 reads CASSTGRGPNEQYF. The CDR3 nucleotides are TGTGCCAGCAGCACAGGTAGGGGCCCCAACGAGCAGTACTTC. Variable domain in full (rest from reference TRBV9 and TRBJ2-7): DSGVTQTPKHLITATGQRVTLRCSPRSGDLSVYWYQQSLDQGLQFLIQYYNGEERAKGNILERFSAQQFPDLHSELNLSSLELGDSALYFCASSTGRGPNEQYFGPGTRLTVT.

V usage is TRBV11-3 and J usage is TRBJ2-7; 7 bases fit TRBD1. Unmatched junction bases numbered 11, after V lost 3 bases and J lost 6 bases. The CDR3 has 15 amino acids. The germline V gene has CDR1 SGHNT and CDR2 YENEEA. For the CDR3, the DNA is TGTGCCAGCAGCTTGGCCGGGACAGCTGCCTTCGAGCAGTACTTC. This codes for CASSLAGTAAFEQYF.

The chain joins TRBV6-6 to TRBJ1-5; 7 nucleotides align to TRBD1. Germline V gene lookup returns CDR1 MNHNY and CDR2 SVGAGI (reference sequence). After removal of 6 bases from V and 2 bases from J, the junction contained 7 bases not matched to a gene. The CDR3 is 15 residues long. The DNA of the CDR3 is TGTGCCAGCAGACAAACAGGGGTGGGCAATCAGCCCCAGCATTTT. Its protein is CASRQTGVGNQPQHF.

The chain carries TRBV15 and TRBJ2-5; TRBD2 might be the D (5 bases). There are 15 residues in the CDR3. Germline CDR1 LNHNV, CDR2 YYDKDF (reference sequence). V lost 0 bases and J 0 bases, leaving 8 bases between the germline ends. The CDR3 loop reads CATSRDRGYQETQYF. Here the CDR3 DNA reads TGTGCCACCAGCAGAGATCGCGGGTACCAAGAGACCCAGTACTTC. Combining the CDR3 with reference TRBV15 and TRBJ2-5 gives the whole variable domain DAMVIQNPRYQVTQFGKPVTLSCSQTLNHNVMYWYQQKSSQAPKLLFHYYDKDFNNEADTPDNFQSRRPNTSFCFLDIRSPGLGDTAMYLCATSRDRGYQETQYFGPGTRLLVL.

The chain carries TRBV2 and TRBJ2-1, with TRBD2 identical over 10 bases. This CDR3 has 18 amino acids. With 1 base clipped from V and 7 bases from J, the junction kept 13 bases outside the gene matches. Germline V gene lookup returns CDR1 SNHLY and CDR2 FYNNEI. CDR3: CASSEVRTSGEIHNEQFF. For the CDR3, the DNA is TGTGCCAGCAGTGAAGTCCGAACTAGCGGGGAGATTCATAATGAGCAGTTCTTC.

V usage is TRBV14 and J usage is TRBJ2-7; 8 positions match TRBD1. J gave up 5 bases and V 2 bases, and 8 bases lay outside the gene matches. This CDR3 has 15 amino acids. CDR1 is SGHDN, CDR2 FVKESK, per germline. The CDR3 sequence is CASSQSRAGGNEQYF. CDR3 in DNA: TGTGCCAGCAGCCAATCGCGGGCAGGGGGCAACGAGCAGTACTTC.

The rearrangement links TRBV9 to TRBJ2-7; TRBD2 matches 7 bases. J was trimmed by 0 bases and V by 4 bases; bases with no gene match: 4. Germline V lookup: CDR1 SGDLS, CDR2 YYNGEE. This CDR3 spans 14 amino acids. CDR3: CASSRSGASYEQYF. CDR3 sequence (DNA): TGTGCCAGCAGCCGGAGCGGGGCCTCCTACGAGCAGTACTTC.

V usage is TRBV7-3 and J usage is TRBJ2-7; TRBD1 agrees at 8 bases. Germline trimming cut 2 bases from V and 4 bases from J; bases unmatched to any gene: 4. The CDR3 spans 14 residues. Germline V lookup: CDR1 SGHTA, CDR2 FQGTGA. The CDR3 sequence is CASSLSGGQYEQYF. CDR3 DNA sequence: TGTGCCAGCAGCTTATCAGGGGGCCAGTACGAGCAGTACTTC.

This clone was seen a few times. CDR3 loop: CASSLGTGAPTYGYTF. The CDR3 bases are TGTGCCAGCAGCCTCGGGACAGGGGCTCCTACGTATGGCTACACCTTC. The chain combines TRBV11-2 with TRBJ1-2; 10 positions agree with TRBD1. Unmatched junction bases numbered 11, after V lost 5 bases and J lost 5 bases. CDR1 and CDR2 from the germline V gene are SGHAT and FQNNGV. The CDR3 has 16 amino acids.

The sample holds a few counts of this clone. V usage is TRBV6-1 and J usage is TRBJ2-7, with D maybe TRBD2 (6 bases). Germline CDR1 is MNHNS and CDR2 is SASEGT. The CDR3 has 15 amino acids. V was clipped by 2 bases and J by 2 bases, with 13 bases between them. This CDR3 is CASSERLGGPYEQYF. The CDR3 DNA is TGTGCCAGCAGTGAACGACTGGGGGGACCCTACGAGCAGTACTTC.